Listed below are T cell receptor beta chains from one sample, sequenced in a study of blood T cell repertoires in COVID-19. The repertoire was sequenced with immunoSEQ multiplex PCR; TCRdb's copy has only in-frame clones and lacks some. The sample lists 300,000 to 500,000 clones, approximately 85% seen once, with roughly 1.9% in the top ten. Sequenced: PBMCs or T cells enriched from blood (not recorded which). The receptor source for this set is a woman in her thirties or forties with acute COVID-19. The CDR3 runs from the conserved cysteine through the conserved F or W. D genes are given only for firm matches. The size entry is marked missing in some rows and otherwise reads once, few, many or a size class.

J,V,size,D,CDR3,DNA
TRBJ2-2,TRBV2,-,-,CASSEEGGANTGELFF,TGTGCCAGCAGTGAAGAAGGCGGAGCGAACACCGGGGAGCTGTTTTTT
TRBJ2-5,TRBV3-1/TRBV3-2,few,-,CASSISRLQTQYF,TGTGCCAGCAGCATCAGCAGGTTGCAGACCCAGTACTTC
TRBJ2-7,TRBV11-3,-,TRBD1,CASSLGQGAEQYF,TGTGCCAGCAGCTTAGGACAGGGGGCCGAGCAGTACTTC
TRBJ1-1,TRBV19,-,TRBD1,CASISTGGRTEAFF,TGTGCCAGTATTTCGACAGGGGGCCGAACTGAAGCTTTCTTT
TRBJ1-2,TRBV19,-,-,CASRVVGAEGYTF,TGTGCCAGTAGAGTAGTTGGTGCGGAGGGCTACACCTTC
TRBJ2-1,TRBV24-1,-,-,CATSDLDPQEQFF,TGTGCCACCAGTGATTTGGATCCCCAGGAGCAGTTCTTC
TRBJ2-7,TRBV7-6,-,TRBD1,CASSFWDRPYEQYF,TGTGCCAGCAGCTTTTGGGACAGGCCCTACGAGCAGTACTTC
TRBJ1-1,TRBV18,-,-,CASSTDLNTEAFF,TGTGCCAGCTCAACAGATCTGAACACTGAAGCTTTCTTT
TRBJ1-1,TRBV14,few,-,CASSQEEGVNTEAFF,TGTGCCAGCAGCCAAGAGGAAGGAGTGAACACTGAAGCTTTCTTT
TRBJ1-1,TRBV9,-,-,CASSRQGSTEAFF,TGTGCCAGCAGCCGGCAGGGGAGCACTGAAGCTTTCTTT
TRBJ1-2,TRBV7-9,-,TRBD1,CASSFPDRVYGYTF,TGTGCCAGCAGCTTCCCCGACAGGGTCTATGGCTACACCTTC